These T cell receptor beta chains were read from a single sample in a study of cytomegalovirus exposure and HLA in healthy donors. Profiled with immunoSEQ multiplex PCR; TCRdb holds only in-frame clones, not every one. This table holds roughly 200,000 clones, 9.5% to 15% found once. Sequencing was carried out using PBMCs. The receptors stem from a man between 50 and 59 years old in good health and CMV-seropositive. The conserved cysteine and the conserved F or W are not part of the CDR3 here. Only some rows state a clone size, as once, few, many or a class for expanded clones.

J gene | V gene | clone size | CDR3 protein
TRBJ2-7 | TRBV5-4 | . | ASSQGGGAYEQY
TRBJ2-3 | TRBV5-1 | . | ASSSGLAGSTDTQY
TRBJ1-4 | TRBV28 | few | ASSPPGGANEKLF
TRBJ1-2 | TRBV11-2 | few | ASSVRSGYT
TRBJ1-1 | TRBV28 | few | ASSPIAGSTEAF
TRBJ1-1 | TRBV11-3 | few | ASSLGGWTVGTEAF
TRBJ2-7 | TRBV10-2 | few | ASSESSYEQY
TRBJ1-4 | TRBV2 | few | ASTGGHFATNEKLF
TRBJ2-3 | TRBV5-1 | . | ASSAGLAMSTDTQY
TRBJ1-1 | TRBV11-3 | few | ASSLVQFNTEAF